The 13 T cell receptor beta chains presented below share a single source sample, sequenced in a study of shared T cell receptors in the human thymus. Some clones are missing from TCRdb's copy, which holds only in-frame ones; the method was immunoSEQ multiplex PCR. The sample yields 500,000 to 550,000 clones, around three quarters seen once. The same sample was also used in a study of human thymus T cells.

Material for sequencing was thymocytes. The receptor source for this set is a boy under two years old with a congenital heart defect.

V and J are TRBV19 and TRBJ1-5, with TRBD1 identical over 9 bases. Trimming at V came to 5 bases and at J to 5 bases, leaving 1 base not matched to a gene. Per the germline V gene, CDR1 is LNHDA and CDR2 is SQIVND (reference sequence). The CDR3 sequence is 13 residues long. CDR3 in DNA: TGTGCCAGTAGTGGACAGGGGTATCAGCCCCAGCATTTT. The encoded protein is CASSGQGYQPQHF.

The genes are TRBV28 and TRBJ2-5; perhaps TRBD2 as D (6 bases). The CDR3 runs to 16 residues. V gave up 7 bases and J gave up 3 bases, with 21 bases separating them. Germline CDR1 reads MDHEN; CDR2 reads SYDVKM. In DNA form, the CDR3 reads TGTGCCAGCAACCCCTCCGGGGGACGGGAAAAAGAGACCCAGTACTTC. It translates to CASNPSGGREKETQYF.

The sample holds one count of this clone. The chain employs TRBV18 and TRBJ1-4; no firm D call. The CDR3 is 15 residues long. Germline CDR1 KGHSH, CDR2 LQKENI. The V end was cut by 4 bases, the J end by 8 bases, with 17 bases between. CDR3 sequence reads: CASSQSPVGGEKLFF. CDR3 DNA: TGTGCCAGCTCACAATCCCCGGTCGGAGGCGAAAAACTGTTTTTT.

CDR3 DNA: TGTGCCAGCAGCTCCCCACAGAGCTCCTACAATGAGCAGTTCTTC. Amino acids: CASSSPQSSYNEQFF. The chain couples TRBV9 to TRBJ2-1, with unresolved D. V lost 4 bases and J lost 0, with 11 bases in between. CDR1 and CDR2 (germline): SGDLS, YYNGEE. This CDR3 comprises 15 residues.

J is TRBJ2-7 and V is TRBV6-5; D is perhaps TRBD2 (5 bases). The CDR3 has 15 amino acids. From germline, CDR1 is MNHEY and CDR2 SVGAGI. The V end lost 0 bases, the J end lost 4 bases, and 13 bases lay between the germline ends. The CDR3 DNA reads TGTGCCAGCAGTTACTCGAAGGGAGTCGGGTACGAGCAGTACTTC. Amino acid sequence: CASSYSKGVGYEQYF.

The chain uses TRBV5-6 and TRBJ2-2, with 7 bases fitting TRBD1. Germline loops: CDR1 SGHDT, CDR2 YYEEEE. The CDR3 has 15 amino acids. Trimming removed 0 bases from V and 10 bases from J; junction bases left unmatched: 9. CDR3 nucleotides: TGTGCCAGCAGCTTGGCCAATACCGGGACAGTGGAGCTGTTTTTT. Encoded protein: CASSLANTGTVELFF.

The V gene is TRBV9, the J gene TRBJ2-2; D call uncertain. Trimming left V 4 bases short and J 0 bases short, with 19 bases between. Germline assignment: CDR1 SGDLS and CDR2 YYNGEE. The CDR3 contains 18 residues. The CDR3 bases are TGTGCCAGCAGCCCCAGCCAAACTACTCTCCCGAACACCGGGGAGCTGTTTTTT. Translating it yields CASSPSQTTLPNTGELFF.

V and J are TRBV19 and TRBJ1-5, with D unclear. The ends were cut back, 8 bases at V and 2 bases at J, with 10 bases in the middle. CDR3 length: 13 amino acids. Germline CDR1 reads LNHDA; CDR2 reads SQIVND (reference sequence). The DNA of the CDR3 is TGTGCCAGTTGGGAGGGAGGCAATCAGCCCCAGCATTTT. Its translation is CASWEGGNQPQHF. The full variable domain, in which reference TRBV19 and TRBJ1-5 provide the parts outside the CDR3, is DGGITQSPKYLFRKEGQNVTLSCEQNLNHDAMYWYRQDPGQGLRLIYYSQIVNDFQKGDIAEGYSVSREKKESFPLTVTSAQKNPTAFYLCASWEGGNQPQHFGDGTRLSIL.

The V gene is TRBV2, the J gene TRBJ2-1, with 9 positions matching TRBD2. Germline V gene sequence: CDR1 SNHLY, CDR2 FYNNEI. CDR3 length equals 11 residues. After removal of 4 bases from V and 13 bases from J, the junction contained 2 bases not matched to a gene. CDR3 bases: TGTGCCAGCAGTGGACTAGCGGCACAGTTCTTC. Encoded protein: CASSGLAAQFF.

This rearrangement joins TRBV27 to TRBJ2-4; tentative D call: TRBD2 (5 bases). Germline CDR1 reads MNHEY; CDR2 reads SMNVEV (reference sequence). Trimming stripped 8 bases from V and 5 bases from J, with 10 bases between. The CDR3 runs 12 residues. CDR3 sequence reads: CASGRAENIQYF. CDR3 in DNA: TGTGCCAGCGGGCGGGCAGAAAACATTCAGTACTTC.

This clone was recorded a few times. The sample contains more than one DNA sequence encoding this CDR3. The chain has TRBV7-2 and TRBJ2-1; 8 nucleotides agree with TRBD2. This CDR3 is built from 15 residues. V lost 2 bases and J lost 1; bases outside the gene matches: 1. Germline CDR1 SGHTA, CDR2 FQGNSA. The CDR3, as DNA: TGTGCCAGCAGCTTAAGCGGGAGTTCCTACAATGAGCAGTTCTTC. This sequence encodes CASSLSGSSYNEQFF.

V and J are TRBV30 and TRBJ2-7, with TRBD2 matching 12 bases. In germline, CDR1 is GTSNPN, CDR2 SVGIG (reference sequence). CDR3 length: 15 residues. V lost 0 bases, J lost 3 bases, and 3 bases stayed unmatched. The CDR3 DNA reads TGTGCCTGGAGTGTAACTAGCGGGAGGTACTACGAGCAGTACTTC. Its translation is CAWSVTSGRYYEQYF.

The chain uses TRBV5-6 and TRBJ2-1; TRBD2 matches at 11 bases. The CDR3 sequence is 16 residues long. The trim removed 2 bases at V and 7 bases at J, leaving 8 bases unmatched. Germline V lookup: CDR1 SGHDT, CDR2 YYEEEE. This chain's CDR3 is CASSFRLAGNLNEQFF. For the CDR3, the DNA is TGTGCCAGCAGCTTCCGACTAGCGGGAAATTTAAATGAGCAGTTCTTC.